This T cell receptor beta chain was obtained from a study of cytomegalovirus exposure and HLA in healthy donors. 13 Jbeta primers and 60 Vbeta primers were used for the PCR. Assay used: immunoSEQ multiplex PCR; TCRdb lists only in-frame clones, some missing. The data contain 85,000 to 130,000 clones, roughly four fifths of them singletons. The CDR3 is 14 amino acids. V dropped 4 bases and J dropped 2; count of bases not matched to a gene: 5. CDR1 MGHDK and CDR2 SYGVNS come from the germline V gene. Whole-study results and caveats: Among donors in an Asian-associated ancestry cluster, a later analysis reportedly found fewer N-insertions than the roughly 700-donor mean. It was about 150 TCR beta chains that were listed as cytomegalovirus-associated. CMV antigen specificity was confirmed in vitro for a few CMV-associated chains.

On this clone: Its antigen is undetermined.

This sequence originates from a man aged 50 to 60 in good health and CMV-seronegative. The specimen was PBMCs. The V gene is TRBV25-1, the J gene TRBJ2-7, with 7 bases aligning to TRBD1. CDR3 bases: TGTGCCAGCAGTGTAGGCCAGGGGGCCTACGAGCAGTACTTC. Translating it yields CASSVGQGAYEQYF.